The clone carrying this TCR beta chain was seen at least ten times. Its target is unknown. The CDR3 spans 14 residues. CDR1 is KGHSH and CDR2 is LQKENI in the germline V gene. The V end lost 4 bases, the J end lost 4 bases, and 13 bases lay between the germline ends. Unsorted libraries were prepared from 2 million PBMCs held at -80 C. This specimen belongs to a study of neurological immune-mediated disorders. Study-wide points: No sharing of CDR3 amino acid sequences was observed among expanded clones across subjects, suggesting private repertoires in all groups.

The authors made cDNA by 5'RACE with 10-nucleotide random UMIs. Per sequencing run, 15-18 subjects together gave over 170 million TCR-beta sequences. TCRdb used MiXCR to reprocess the 5' RACE reads, holding one entry per CDR3 protein. The sample lists about 66,000 distinct CDR3 sequences; less than 5.5% were seen once. The chain recombines TRBV18 with TRBJ1-1; perhaps TRBD1 as D (6 bases). The clonotype was recovered from a man aged 25-45 years with multiple sclerosis. Sequenced material: PBMCs. CDR3 protein: CASSQRQVATEAFF. CDR3 DNA: TGTGCCAGCTCACAACGACAGGTAGCCACTGAAGCTTTCTTT. Full variable domain (outside the CDR3, taken from reference TRBV18 and TRBJ1-1): NAGVMQNPRHLVRRRGQEARLRCSPMKGHSHVYWYRQLPEEGLKFMVYLQKENIIDESGMPKERFSAEFPKEGPSILRIQQVVRGDSAAYFCASSQRQVATEAFFGQGTRLTVV.